This T cell receptor beta chain came from a study of T cell changes during pregnancy in multiple sclerosis. The CDR3 is made up of 14 amino acids. In germline, CDR1 is SGHRS, CDR2 YFSETQ. V lost 2 bases, J lost 1 base, and 1 base stayed unmatched. The repertoire was sequenced with immunoSEQ multiplex PCR; TCRdb's copy has only in-frame clones and lacks some. The data contain fewer than 140,000 clones, about nine tenths of them singletons. This TCR was recovered from a female donor with multiple sclerosis, enrolled in a pregnancy study. The gene calls are TRBV5-1 and TRBJ2-5, with 8 bases that match TRBD2. The material sequenced was peripheral blood, taken after pregnancy. CDR3 nucleotide sequence: TGCGCCAGCAGCTTCGCGGGGGGCCAAGAGACCCAGTACTTC. Protein product: CASSFAGGQETQYF.